The clone carrying this T cell receptor (beta chain) was recorded only once. The antigen is unknown. V was clipped by 0 bases and J by 4 bases, with 10 bases between them. There are 15 residues in the CDR3. Germline V gene data show CDR1 as MGHRA and CDR2 as YSYEKL. Indicated treatment: oral pan-JAK inhibitor, 5-10 mg twice daily. These data belong to a study of CD8+ T cells in alopecia areata. Study observations and caveats: While tofacitinib was given, many expanded lesional clones persisted in scalp and blood.

TCR sequencing used cDNA made by reverse transcription of extracted RNA. Only in-frame clones appear in the TCRdb table, and some are missing; sequencing was by immunoSEQ multiplex PCR. Here the sample spans 170,000 or so clones, about 60% being singletons. This material consisted of CD8+ T cells sorted from blood, taken at week 24, from a patient treated with tofacitinib. This sequence originates from a human donor with alopecia areata. This rearrangement joins TRBV4-1 to TRBJ1-3; TRBD1 is a possible D gene (6 bases). The CDR3 bases are TGCGCCAGCAGCCAAGATCGGGGGCCAGGAAACACCATATATTTT. Protein product: CASSQDRGPGNTIYF.